Listed below are T cell receptor beta chains from one sample, sequenced in a study of blood T cell repertoires in COVID-19. TCRdb keeps only in-frame clones here, not all; method: immunoSEQ multiplex PCR. The top ten clones hold about 7.4% of a sample with some 9,200 clones, under 90% of them seen once. The sequencing sample was made of peripheral blood. Every receptor here comes from a man aged 70-80 years with active COVID-19. CDR3s include the opening cysteine and the closing phenylalanine or tryptophan. A D gene is named only where the DNA matches it firmly. Not every row has a clone size; where given, it reads once, few, many or a size class.

>TRBJ1-4|TRBV7-7|medium-sized|-
CASSRRGGLDEKLFF
TGTGCTAGCAGCCGACGCGGGGGGCTGGACGAAAAACTGTTTTTT
>TRBJ1-2|TRBV27|once|-
CASRSLGGESYGYTF
TGTGCCAGCAGGTCCCTCGGGGGAGAGAGCTATGGCTACACCTTC
>TRBJ2-3|TRBV5-1|-|TRBD1
CASSLGQGARGDTQYF
TGCGCCAGCAGCTTGGGACAGGGGGCTAGAGGAGATACGCAGTATTTT
>TRBJ2-3|TRBV19|once|TRBD1
CATGGSDTQYF
TGTGCCACAGGGGGTTCAGATACGCAGTATTTT
>TRBJ2-2|TRBV5-1|-|TRBD1
CASTADRETGELFF
TGCGCCAGCACCGCGGACAGGGAGACCGGGGAGCTGTTTTTT
>TRBJ2-1|TRBV6-4|-|TRBD2
CASSDTTSGRTYNEQFF
TGTGCCAGCAGTGACACTACTAGCGGGAGGACCTACAATGAGCAGTTCTTC
>TRBJ2-2|TRBV7-9|-|-
CASSLMRGVTGELFF
TGTGCCAGCAGCTTAATGCGGGGAGTTACCGGGGAGCTGTTTTTT
>TRBJ2-7|TRBV3-1/TRBV3-2|-|-
CASRRDTAYEQYF
TGTGCCAGCAGAAGGGACACAGCCTACGAGCAGTACTTC
>TRBJ1-4|TRBV28|-|-
CASSFSVGRPNEKLFF
TGTGCCAGCAGTTTTTCCGTCGGGAGGCCTAATGAAAAACTGTTTTTT
>TRBJ2-1|TRBV5-4|-|TRBD2
CASSKGLAGGFSGNEQFF
TGTGCCAGCAGCAAGGGACTAGCGGGGGGATTTTCGGGAAATGAGCAGTTCTTC
>TRBJ2-2|TRBV2|-|TRBD2
CASRQRLAGGTGELFF
TGTGCCAGCAGGCAAAGGCTAGCGGGTGGCACCGGGGAGCTGTTTTTT
>TRBJ2-1|TRBV5-1|-|TRBD2
CASSLTSGRGYNEQFF
TGCGCCAGCAGCTTGACTAGCGGGAGAGGATACAATGAGCAGTTCTTC
>TRBJ2-7|TRBV7-2|-|-
CASSLADSTTYEQYF
TGTGCCAGCAGCTTAGCCGACTCAACTACCTACGAGCAGTACTTC
>TRBJ2-3|TRBV28|-|TRBD2
CASSGLAGKTQYF
TGTGCCAGTTCAGGACTAGCGGGGAAAACGCAGTATTTT
>TRBJ1-4|TRBV2|-|-
CASSSRQAPGEKLFF
TGTGCCAGCAGTTCTCGACAGGCTCCAGGTGAAAAACTGTTTTTT
>TRBJ2-4|TRBV5-1|-|-
CASSAPSPAKNIQYF
TGCGCCAGCAGCGCTCCTAGCCCGGCCAAAAACATTCAGTACTTC
>TRBJ2-3|TRBV27|-|TRBD1
CASGELDRGTWDTQYF
TGTGCCAGCGGGGAGTTGGACAGGGGGACGTGGGATACGCAGTATTTT
>TRBJ2-7|TRBV24-1|-|-
CATSDSGFPEQYF
TGTGCCACCAGTGATTCCGGTTTTCCCGAGCAGTACTTC
>TRBJ2-2|TRBV2|-|-
CASKGGAGPAGELFF
TGTGCCAGCAAGGGGGGGGCCGGGCCGGCCGGGGAGCTGTTTTTT
>TRBJ2-3|TRBV2|few|-
CASSEIPPSQPDTQYF
TGTGCCAGCAGTGAAATTCCGCCTAGTCAGCCAGATACGCAGTATTTT
>TRBJ2-2|TRBV2|-|-
CASSGWRITTGELFF
TGTGCCAGCAGTGGGTGGCGGATCACGACCGGGGAGCTGTTTTTT
>TRBJ1-2|TRBV5-8|-|-
CASSLAPYGYTF
TGTGCCAGCAGCCTGGCTCCTTATGGCTACACCTTC
>TRBJ1-6|TRBV5-1|-|-
CASSLATHRNNSPLHF
TGCGCCAGCAGCTTGGCCACCCACAGGAATAATTCACCCCTCCACTTT
>TRBJ2-2|TRBV5-1|-|-
CASSLDRADTGELFF
TGCGCCAGCAGCTTGGACAGGGCGGACACCGGGGAGCTGTTTTTT
>TRBJ1-5|TRBV2|-|-
CASRGGGVSNQPQHF
TGTGCCAGCAGGGGGGGAGGCGTGAGCAATCAGCCCCAGCATTTT
>TRBJ1-1|TRBV7-9|-|-
CASSFSRQNTEAFF
TGTGCCAGCAGCTTTTCCCGACAGAACACTGAAGCTTTCTTT
>TRBJ2-1|TRBV11-3|-|-
CASSFEATEQFF
TGTGCCAGCAGCTTCGAAGCGACTGAGCAGTTCTTC
>TRBJ2-2|TRBV2|-|TRBD2
CASRGGLADTGELFF
TGTGCCAGCAGGGGGGGACTAGCGGACACCGGGGAGCTGTTTTTT
>TRBJ2-3|TRBV5-1|few|TRBD1
CASSLDGQGSTDTQYF
TGCGCCAGCAGCTTGGATGGACAGGGGAGCACAGATACGCAGTATTTT
>TRBJ2-2|TRBV12-3/TRBV12-4|once|-
CASSFISGELFF
TGTGCCAGCAGTTTCATTTCCGGGGAGCTGTTTTTT
>TRBJ1-3|TRBV14|medium-sized|TRBD1
CASSQGGTAYSGNTIYF
TGTGCCAGCAGCCAAGGGGGGACAGCATACTCTGGAAACACCATATATTTT
>TRBJ1-3|TRBV3-1/TRBV3-2|-|TRBD1
CASSQARDRPSGNTIYF
TGTGCCAGCAGCCAAGCAAGGGACAGGCCCTCTGGAAACACCATATATTTT
>TRBJ2-1|TRBV29-1|few|TRBD2
CSVGGLAGDEQFF
TGCAGCGTTGGTGGACTAGCGGGAGATGAGCAGTTCTTC
>TRBJ1-2|TRBV28|few|-
CASTAPQGRRRLNYGYTF
TGTGCCAGCACCGCCCCCCAGGGCAGAAGGAGACTTAACTATGGCTACACCTTC
>TRBJ2-7|TRBV30|-|-
CAWSRGSSYEQYF
TGTGCCTGGAGTAGGGGGAGCTCCTACGAGCAGTACTTC
>TRBJ1-3|TRBV9|few|TRBD1
CASNTGGSGNTIYF
TGTGCCAGCAACACAGGGGGCTCTGGAAACACCATATATTTT
>TRBJ2-2|TRBV7-9|-|TRBD1
CASSPPGQGATGELFF
TGTGCCAGCAGCCCTCCGGGACAGGGGGCGACCGGGGAGCTGTTTTTT
>TRBJ2-5|TRBV19|-|-
CASSRGGRLETQYF
TGTGCCAGTAGTAGAGGAGGGCGTTTAGAGACCCAGTACTTC
>TRBJ1-6|TRBV13|-|TRBD1
CASSSGQGNSPLHF
TGTGCCAGCAGCTCCGGACAGGGCAATTCACCCCTCCACTTT
>TRBJ2-7|TRBV19|few|-
CASSVSYEQYF
TGTGCCAGTAGTGTCTCTTACGAGCAGTACTTC
>TRBJ2-7|TRBV19|-|-
CASSSGLASYEQYF
TGTGCCAGTAGTTCGGGACTGGCCTCCTACGAGCAGTACTTC
>TRBJ2-3|TRBV4-2|-|TRBD2
CASSRSSGSGTSTDTQYF
TGTGCCAGCAGCCGAAGTAGCGGGAGTGGCACTAGCACAGATACGCAGTATTTT
>TRBJ2-5|TRBV10-1|-|TRBD2
CASSESAGVLETQYF
TGCGCCAGCAGTGAGTCGGCGGGAGTTCTAGAGACCCAGTACTTC
>TRBJ2-1|TRBV3-1/TRBV3-2|-|-
CASSQTGTLNEQFF
TGTGCCAGCAGCCAGACCGGGACTCTCAATGAGCAGTTCTTC
>TRBJ2-7|TRBV20-1|-|-
CSAREVSRQYF
TGCAGTGCTAGAGAGGTGAGCCGGCAGTACTTC
>TRBJ1-6|TRBV6-5|-|TRBD1
CASGQAPYNSPLHF
TGTGCCAGCGGACAGGCACCCTATAATTCACCCCTCCACTTT
>TRBJ2-7|TRBV6-2/TRBV6-3|-|-
CASSYSRETPISSYEQYF
TGTGCCAGCAGTTACTCGAGAGAGACTCCTATCTCCTCCTACGAGCAGTACTTC
>TRBJ2-7|TRBV6-5|once|TRBD2
CASSYEGRGYEQYF
TGTGCCAGCAGTTACGAGGGGAGGGGCTACGAGCAGTACTTC
>TRBJ1-3|TRBV3-1/TRBV3-2|-|TRBD1
CASSRTVGQVSGNTIYF
TGTGCCAGCAGCCGTACCGTCGGACAGGTCTCTGGAAACACCATATATTTT
>TRBJ2-3|TRBV30|-|-
CAWRFAGDTQYF
TGTGCCTGGAGGTTTGCGGGAGATACGCAGTATTTT
>TRBJ2-5|TRBV20-1|once|TRBD2
CSASTLAGGETQYF
TGCAGTGCTAGTACTCTAGCGGGAGGCGAGACCCAGTACTTC
>TRBJ2-5|TRBV6-2/TRBV6-3|-|TRBD1
CASSPDRTGTQYF
TGTGCCAGCAGTCCGGACAGGACTGGGACCCAGTACTTC